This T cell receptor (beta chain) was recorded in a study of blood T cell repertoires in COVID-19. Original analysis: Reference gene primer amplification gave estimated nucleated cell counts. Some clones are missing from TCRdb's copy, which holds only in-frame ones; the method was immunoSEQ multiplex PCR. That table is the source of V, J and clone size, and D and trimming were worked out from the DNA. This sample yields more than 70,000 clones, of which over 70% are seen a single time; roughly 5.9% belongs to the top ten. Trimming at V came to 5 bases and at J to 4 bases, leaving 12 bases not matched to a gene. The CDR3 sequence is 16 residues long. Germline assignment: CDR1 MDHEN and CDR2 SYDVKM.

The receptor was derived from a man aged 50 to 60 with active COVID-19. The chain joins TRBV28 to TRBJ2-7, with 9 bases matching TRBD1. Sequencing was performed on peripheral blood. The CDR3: CASSPPGQGVGYEQYF. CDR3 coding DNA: TGTGCCAGCAGTCCCCCGGGACAGGGTGTCGGATACGAGCAGTACTTC.